This is a list of T cell receptor beta chains from one sample in a study of CD8+ T cells in alopecia areata. Assay: immunoSEQ multiplex PCR; the TCRdb copy retains only in-frame clones and omits some. The table lists hundreds of thousands of clones, around three fifths of them singletons, with about 0.9% in the top ten. Sample: CD4+ T cells sorted from blood, taken between weeks 51 and 54, from a patient treated with tofacitinib. Every receptor here comes from a human donor with alopecia areata. Each CDR3 is given without its conserved first and last residue.

TRBJ2-3 TRBV7-6 ASSPPGQGLTDTQY
TRBJ2-6 TRBV7-3 ASSLAAGTSGANVLT
TRBJ2-7 TRBV5-1 ASSFEQPYEQY
TRBJ1-3 TRBV20-1 SAGDGPAIY
TRBJ2-7 TRBV5-1 ASSSGLRSYEQY
TRBJ1-5 TRBV30 AWSGSGMGNQPQH
TRBJ2-2 TRBV5-1 ASSLAGTGDTGELF
TRBJ1-1 TRBV30 AWEGQPNTEAF
TRBJ1-2 TRBV7-3 ASSTDGTTNGYT
TRBJ2-7 TRBV4-1 ASSHQTSGKSYEQY
TRBJ2-2 TRBV27 ATLRYGELF
TRBJ1-1 TRBV15 ATSSRVPGTEAF
TRBJ2-7 TRBV7-2 ASSPRATGGKQY
TRBJ2-1 TRBV10-3 ATEQGSSYNEQF
TRBJ2-3 TRBV15 ATRSGGTTDTQY
TRBJ1-2 TRBV5-4 ASSLRQIYGYT
TRBJ1-1 TRBV29-1 SVEDRGLPEAF
TRBJ1-2 TRBV30 AWSPRLNYGYT
TRBJ2-3 TRBV4-3 ASSQDLGSADTQY
TRBJ2-7 TRBV5-1 ASSASTGNEQY
TRBJ1-6 TRBV30 AWSVDTGSPLH
TRBJ1-1 TRBV5-4 ASSSGQVNTEAF
TRBJ2-3 TRBV5-4 ASRSSTDTQY